This TCR beta chain was profiled in a study of post-analysis software for immune sequencing data. Concerning this clonotype: The antigen remains undetermined. A much larger clone differs from this one at a single base, so this may be a read error.

Unique molecular identifiers were built into the TCR beta cDNA libraries. MiXCR, run by TCRdb on the PCR reads, gives a single entry per CDR3 protein. Of almost 700,000 distinct CDR3 sequences detected, 55% to 70% appear once; the ten largest clones hold approximately 10%. Whole-study findings and limits: About five TRBV segments appeared more often in patients than in controls, and TRBV5-6, TRBV5-1 and TRBV20-1 were among these.

Per the germline V gene, CDR1 is SGHKS and CDR2 is YYEKEE (reference sequence). Trimming removed 4 bases at V and 5 bases at J, with 8 bases between. The CDR3 extends over 12 amino acids. Sequencing was done on a sample of blood. The J gene is TRBJ2-3, the V gene TRBV5-5; no definite D call. The receptor comes from a girl between 2 and 10 years old with multiple sclerosis. The chain's CDR3 is CASSPHIDTQYF. The CDR3 DNA reads as TGTGCCAGCAGCCCCCACATAGATACGCAGTATTTT.